The present TCR beta chain was sequenced within a study of OX40 agonist ivuxolimab in advanced cancers. Study-wide results and limits: CD4+ and CD8+ blood T cells expanded clonally by week 6 at 0.1 to 3.0 mg/kg.

Repertoires were generated with immunoSEQ multiplex PCR, while TCRdb's copy carries only in-frame clones and drops some. The table has 81,000 or so clones, 91% seen once; the top ten hold about 7.6%. Of note for this clone: Its antigen is unknown.

Specimen: CD4+ or CD8+ T cells sorted from blood, collected in a trial of the OX40 agonist ivuxolimab. The receptor's source is an adult with an advanced solid tumor such as melanoma, head and neck, liver or kidney cancer.

Here the CDR3 DNA reads TGTGCCAGCAGCTTACAGCCCAGGGATACGCAGTATTTT. Encoded protein: CASSLQPRDTQYF. The rearrangement uses TRBV7-3 and TRBJ2-3; D gene unclear. Trimming removed 2 bases at V and 6 bases at J, with 9 bases between. The CDR3 has 13 residues. Germline V gene sequence: CDR1 SGHTA, CDR2 FQGTGA.